The present T cell receptor beta chain was sequenced within a study of blood T cell repertoires in COVID-19. Study background: PBMCs, B-cell-depleted T cells, or T cells were the source of the cDNA or gDNA that made up the material.

Trimming stripped 2 bases from V and 4 bases from J, with 14 bases between. Germline lookup yields CDR1 ENHRY and CDR2 SYGVKD. This CDR3 is built from 16 residues. In the source study's methods: Cell counts per sample came from amplifying reference gene primers. The protocol was immunoSEQ multiplex PCR, while the TCRdb copy is restricted to in-frame clones and leaves out a portion. V and J calls and clone size are as listed in that table; D and trimming were resolved from the DNA. This table holds around 230,000 clones, around nine tenths found once. Membership in each cohort depended on participant-reported clinical history.

This rearrangement joins TRBV10-3 to TRBJ1-4, with D unresolved. This TCR derives from a woman between 25 and 40 years old with acute COVID-19. Material: PBMCs or T cells enriched from blood (not recorded which). CDR3 in amino acids: CAISETAGSNNEKLFF. The CDR3 DNA follows: TGTGCCATCAGTGAGACAGCCGGCTCGAATAATGAAAAACTGTTTTTT.